Listed here is a single TCR beta chain. This record comes from a study of T cell changes during pregnancy in multiple sclerosis. Repertoires were generated with immunoSEQ multiplex PCR, while TCRdb's copy carries only in-frame clones and drops some. The repertoire holds tens of thousands of clones, about 90% seen once, with approximately 2% in the top ten. Looked up from germline, CDR1 is MDHEN and CDR2 is SYDVKM. CDR3 length: 16 amino acids. The V and J ends lost 6 bases and 2 bases, in that order; junction bases with no gene match: 11. The sample consisted of CD4+ T cells from peripheral blood mononuclear cells, taken after pregnancy. This receptor was identified in a female donor in good health, enrolled as a control in a pregnancy study. V is TRBV28 and J is TRBJ2-7, with 9 bases fitting TRBD1. The CDR3 loop is CASRPTHGQGPYEQYF. As DNA, the CDR3 is TGTGCCAGCAGGCCAACCCATGGACAGGGGCCCTACGAGCAGTACTTC. The full variable domain, completed using reference TRBV28 and TRBJ2-7, is DVKVTQSSRYLVKRTGEKVFLECVQDMDHENMFWYRQDPGLGLRLIYFSYDVKMKEKGDIPEGYSVSREKKERFSLILESASTNQTSMYLCASRPTHGQGPYEQYFGPGTRLTVT.